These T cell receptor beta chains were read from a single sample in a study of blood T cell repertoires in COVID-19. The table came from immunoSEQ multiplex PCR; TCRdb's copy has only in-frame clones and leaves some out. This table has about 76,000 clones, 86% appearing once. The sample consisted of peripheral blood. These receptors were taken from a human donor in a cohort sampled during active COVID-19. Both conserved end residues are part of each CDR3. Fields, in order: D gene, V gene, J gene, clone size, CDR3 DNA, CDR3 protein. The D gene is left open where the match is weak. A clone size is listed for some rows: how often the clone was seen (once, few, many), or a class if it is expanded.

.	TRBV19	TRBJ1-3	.	TGTGCCAGTAGTGTAAGACAGGTCGCTCGTGGAAACACCATATATTTT	CASSVRQVARGNTIYF
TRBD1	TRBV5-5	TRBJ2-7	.	TGTGCCAGCAGCGTCTGGGACAGGGAGAAGAACTTC	CASSVWDREKNF
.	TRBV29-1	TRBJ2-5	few	TGCAGCGTTGAAGATCTTAAGACCCAGTACTTC	CSVEDLKTQYF
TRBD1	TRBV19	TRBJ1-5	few	TGTGCCAGTAGTATCGGCCGCGGGACAGGGGGTCAGCCCCAGCATTTT	CASSIGRGTGGQPQHF
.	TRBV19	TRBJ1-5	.	TGTGCCAGTAGTATAGTAGGAGGGAGGCTTAATCAGCCCCAGCATTTT	CASSIVGGRLNQPQHF
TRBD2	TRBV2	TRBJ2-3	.	TGTGCCAGCAGTGAGATGACTAGCCCCCCAGATACGCAGTATTTT	CASSEMTSPPDTQYF
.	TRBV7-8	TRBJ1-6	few	TGTGCCAGCAGCTCCGTGGGGGGTAATTCACCCCTCCACTTT	CASSSVGGNSPLHF
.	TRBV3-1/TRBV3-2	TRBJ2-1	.	TGTGCCAGCAGCTTGGAACAGGTAAGCGAGCAGTTCTTC	CASSLEQVSEQFF
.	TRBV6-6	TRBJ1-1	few	TGTGCCAGCAGTTACCCACAGAACACTGAAGCTTTCTTT	CASSYPQNTEAFF
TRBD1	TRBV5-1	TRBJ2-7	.	TGCGCCAGCACGGACAGGAGTACCTACGAGCAGTACTTC	CASTDRSTYEQYF
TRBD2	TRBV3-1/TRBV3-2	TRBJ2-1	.	TGTGCCAGCAGCCCTCGGGTAGGGCTAGCGGGAAGTGAGCAGTTCTTC	CASSPRVGLAGSEQFF
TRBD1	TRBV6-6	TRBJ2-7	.	TGTGCCAGCAGATTGGGACAGGGGGACTACGAGCAGTACTTC	CASRLGQGDYEQYF
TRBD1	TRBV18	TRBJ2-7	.	TGTGCCAGCTCACCTATAACTTCGGGACAGGGTACCTACGAGCAGTACTTC	CASSPITSGQGTYEQYF
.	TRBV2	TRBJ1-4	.	TGTGCCAGCAGTGGACAGGCCCTAACTAATGAAAAACTGTTTTTT	CASSGQALTNEKLFF
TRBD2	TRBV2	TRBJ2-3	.	TGTGCCAGCAGTACTAGCGGGACTAGCACAGATACGCAGTATTTT	CASSTSGTSTDTQYF
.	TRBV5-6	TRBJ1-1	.	TGTGCCAGCAGCTTGTACAGTCTACTCACTGAAGCTTTCTTT	CASSLYSLLTEAFF
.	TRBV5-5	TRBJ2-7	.	TGTGCCAGCAGCTTGGACGGTACCTACGAGCAGTACTTC	CASSLDGTYEQYF
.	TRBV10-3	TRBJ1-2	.	TGTGCCATCAGTGAGTCGAGGCAGTCGCACGGCTACACCTTC	CAISESRQSHGYTF